This T cell receptor (beta chain) was retrieved from a study of cytomegalovirus exposure and HLA in healthy donors. With respect to this clone: Its antigen is not identified.

Study-level findings and limits: Specificity for CMV antigens was confirmed in vitro for a few of the CMV-associated chains. Both high specificity and high sensitivity reportedly marked the classifier's diagnosis of cytomegalovirus status. Cytomegalovirus association was listed for about 150 TCR beta chains. The dataset shows that most TCR sequences were rare, while some public TCRs occurred in many donors.

TCRdb keeps only in-frame clones here, not all; method: immunoSEQ multiplex PCR. The table records roughly 140,000 clones, more than 85% of them present only once. CDR1 MNHEY and CDR2 SMNVEV come from the germline V gene (reference sequence). V lost 1 base and J lost 3; bases outside the gene matches: 6. CDR3 size: 16 residues. The material sequenced was PBMCs. This sequence originates from a man aged 18 to 30 in good health and CMV-seronegative. The chain recombines TRBV27 with TRBJ1-2, with TRBD1 identical over 9 bases. The CDR3 sequence is CASSLLVGQGYYGYTF. The CDR3 nucleotides are TGTGCCAGCAGTTTATTGGTGGGACAGGGTTACTATGGCTACACCTTC.